The 26 T cell receptor beta chains below all came from one sample that was sequenced in a study of T cell changes during pregnancy in multiple sclerosis. Data came from immunoSEQ multiplex PCR; TCRdb stores just in-frame clones and leaves some out. The repertoire holds approximately 96,000 clones, about 90% seen once, with roughly 2.1% in the top ten. Source: peripheral blood, taken after pregnancy. The source is a female donor in good health, enrolled as a control in a pregnancy study.

CDR3 in amino acids: CASRVAGVWETQYF. For the CDR3, the DNA is TGTGCCAGCAGGGTGGCGGGAGTATGGGAGACCCAGTACTTC. The chain is built from TRBV28 and TRBJ2-5, with 7 bases that match TRBD2. In germline, CDR1 is MDHEN, CDR2 SYDVKM. V shed 6 bases and J 5 bases; nucleotides not matched to a gene: 9. The CDR3 length is 14 residues. The full variable domain, with the rest looked up from reference TRBV28 and TRBJ2-5, is DVKVTQSSRYLVKRTGEKVFLECVQDMDHENMFWYRQDPGLGLRLIYFSYDVKMKEKGDIPEGYSVSREKKERFSLILESASTNQTSMYLCASRVAGVWETQYFGPGTRLLVL.

The chain uses TRBV19 and TRBJ2-7; 7 positions agree with TRBD2. CDR3 size: 14 residues. The J segment lost 2 bases and the V segment lost 5 bases, leaving 6 bases of the junction unmatched. CDR1 and CDR2 from the germline V gene are LNHDA and SQIVND (reference sequence). This chain's CDR3 is CASSRLAATYEQYF. The CDR3 DNA sequence: TGTGCCAGTAGTCGTCTAGCGGCTACCTACGAGCAGTACTTC.

The rearrangement links TRBV27 to TRBJ2-1; the match to TRBD1 covers 9 bases. The CDR3 extends over 15 amino acids. The V gene's germline CDR1 is MNHEY and CDR2 SMNVEV (reference sequence). The V gene end was trimmed by 0 bases and the J gene end by 7 bases; junction bases not matched to a gene: 4. In DNA form, the CDR3 reads TGTGCCAGCAGTTTATCCGGGACAGGGAGTAATGAGCAGTTCTTC. Amino acid sequence: CASSLSGTGSNEQFF.

The chain couples TRBV27 to TRBJ2-1, with a weak D call TRBD1 (6 bases). Between the trimmed V and J ends, which lost 8 bases and 9 bases, there was a span of 11 bases. CDR1 and CDR2 (germline): MNHEY, SMNVEV (reference sequence). This CDR3 has 11 amino acids. The CDR3 loop is CASLRGGEQFF. Here the CDR3 DNA reads TGTGCCAGCCTCAGGGGCGGTGAGCAGTTCTTC.

The gene calls are TRBV7-9 and TRBJ2-7, with D possibly being TRBD1 (6 bases). The V end lost 5 bases, the J end lost 4 bases, and 9 bases lay between the germline ends. There are 12 residues in the CDR3. Per the germline V gene, CDR1 is SEHNR and CDR2 is FQNEAQ (reference sequence). The CDR3 protein is CASSVQGYEQYF. The DNA for the CDR3 is TGTGCCAGCAGCGTCCAGGGGTACGAGCAGTACTTC. Looking up the rest from reference TRBV7-9 and TRBJ2-7 gives the full variable domain: DTGVSQNPRHKITKRGQNVTFRCDPISEHNRLYWYRQTLGQGPEFLTYFQNEAQLEKSRLLSDRFSAERPKGSFSTLEIQRTEQGDSAMYLCASSVQGYEQYFGPGTRLTVT.

The V gene is TRBV18, the J gene TRBJ1-5, with a possible D match to TRBD1 (6 bases). The CDR3 is 14 amino acids. V was shortened by 1 base and J by 8 bases, with 12 bases between the two germline ends. CDR1 and CDR2 (germline): KGHSH, LQKENI. In nucleotides, the CDR3 is TGTGCCAGCTCACCACGGACAGTCCGGGAGCCCCAGCATTTT. Protein: CASSPRTVREPQHF.

CDR3: CASSPPTRQSEAFF. CDR3 nucleotide sequence: TGTGCCAGCTCACCACCAACCCGACAGAGTGAAGCTTTCTTT. V is TRBV18 and J is TRBJ1-1, with a possible D match to TRBD1 (5 bases). Germline CDR1 KGHSH, CDR2 LQKENI. Trimming left V 0 bases short and J 7 bases short, with 12 bases between. The CDR3 runs 14 residues.

The chain uses TRBV7-3 and TRBJ2-1, with 8 nucleotides matching TRBD2. Germline values: CDR1 SGHTA, CDR2 FQGTGA. The junction had 10 bases not matched to a gene; V was cut back by 2 bases and J by 7 bases. The CDR3 is made up of 16 amino acids. This chain's CDR3 is CASSLDASGPENEQFF. The CDR3 DNA reads TGTGCCAGCAGCTTAGACGCTAGCGGGCCCGAGAATGAGCAGTTCTTC. Drawing the rest from reference TRBV7-3 and TRBJ2-1, the complete variable domain is GAGVSQTPSNKVTEKGKYVELRCDPISGHTALYWYRQSLGQGPEFLIYFQGTGAADDSGLPNDRFFAVRPEGSVSTLKIQRTERGDSAVYLCASSLDASGPENEQFFGPGTRLTVL.

The rearrangement links TRBV7-2 to TRBJ2-7; a possible D gene is TRBD2 (5 bases). CDR1 and CDR2 (germline): SGHTA, FQGNSA. Trimming stripped 1 base from V and 3 bases from J, with 13 bases between. This CDR3 is built from 15 residues. In DNA form, the CDR3 reads TGTGCCAGCAGCTTAGTCTGGTTGGGAGACTACGAGCAGTACTTC. Protein product: CASSLVWLGDYEQYF.

The chain recombines TRBV2 with TRBJ1-4; D ambiguous. The germline V gene encodes CDR1 SNHLY and CDR2 FYNNEI. The CDR3 loop spans 14 amino acids. Trimming left V 7 bases short and J 5 bases short, with 14 bases between. Written as DNA, the CDR3 is TGTGCCAGCATTTCAGGATGGGCAAATGAAAAACTGTTTTTT. Residues: CASISGWANEKLFF.

The rearrangement joins TRBV4-1 to TRBJ2-3; unclear D gene. Germline V gene data show CDR1 as MGHRA and CDR2 as YSYEKL. The CDR3 extends over 12 amino acids. V shed 1 base and J shed 6 bases, with 5 bases lying between them. Here the CDR3 reads CASSQGGDTQYF. The CDR3 DNA follows: TGCGCCAGCAGCCAAGGAGGCGATACGCAGTATTTT.

The chain carries TRBV7-9 and TRBJ2-3, with TRBD2 identical over 9 bases. The V and J ends lost 6 bases and 3 bases, in that order; junction bases with no gene match: 7. The germline CDR1 and CDR2 sequences are SEHNR and FQNEAQ (reference sequence). CDR3 length: 15 amino acids. DNA for the CDR3: TGTGCCAGCAGTTCGGGACTAGCCGAGACAGATACGCAGTATTTT. Its translation is CASSSGLAETDTQYF.

The chain carries TRBV25-1 and TRBJ2-7, with 8 bases lining up with TRBD1. The CDR3 covers 15 residues. Germline values: CDR1 MGHDK, CDR2 SYGVNS. V shed 4 bases and J 3 bases; nucleotides not matched to a gene: 8. The CDR3 loop reads CASSVGTGPLYEQYF. The CDR3 DNA follows: TGTGCCAGCAGTGTCGGGACAGGTCCCCTCTACGAGCAGTACTTC.

This chain uses TRBV2 with TRBJ1-2; no clear D. Germline CDR1 reads SNHLY; CDR2 reads FYNNEI. Trimming removed 0 bases at V and 2 bases at J, with 10 bases between. The CDR3 has 15 amino acids. The CDR3 is CASSEARGPNYGYTF. The CDR3 DNA reads as TGTGCCAGCAGTGAAGCCCGAGGGCCCAACTATGGCTACACCTTC.

The chain combines TRBV19 with TRBJ2-3; 10 bases match TRBD2. Germline assignment: CDR1 LNHDA and CDR2 SQIVND (reference sequence). The CDR3 length is 18 residues. Unmatched junction bases numbered 11, after V lost 1 base and J lost 4 bases. The CDR3 region is CASSIVVSGGATADTQYF. Here the CDR3 DNA reads TGTGCCAGTAGTATAGTAGTCAGCGGGGGGGCCACGGCAGATACGCAGTATTTT.

The CDR3 loop is CASSPRGTNEKLFF. The CDR3 DNA reads TGTGCCAGCTCACCAAGAGGGACTAATGAAAAACTGTTTTTT. V usage is TRBV18 and J usage is TRBJ1-4, with unresolved D. V was shortened by 2 bases and J by 2 bases, with 6 bases between the two germline ends. Per the germline V gene, CDR1 is KGHSH and CDR2 is LQKENI. The CDR3 extends over 14 amino acids.

In its sample, this clone was seen once. The J gene is TRBJ2-7, the V gene TRBV19, with a possible D match to TRBD2 (7 bases). The CDR3 sequence is 15 residues long. The V gene lost 9 bases and the J gene lost 4 bases, with 22 bases spanning the gap. CDR1 and CDR2 from the germline V gene are LNHDA and SQIVND (reference sequence). The CDR3 loop reads CASGVGGRAAYEQYF. The DNA for the CDR3 is TGTGCCAGCGGGGTAGGGGGGAGGGCCGCATACGAGCAGTACTTC.

The J gene is TRBJ2-7, the V gene TRBV7-8, with D possibly being TRBD1 (6 bases). Germline lookup yields CDR1 SGHVS and CDR2 FQNEAQ. The CDR3 loop spans 14 amino acids. Trimming shortened V by 3 bases and J by 2 bases, and 11 bases separated the two germline ends. The CDR3 reads CASSFLDSPYEQYF. For the CDR3, the DNA is TGTGCCAGCAGCTTTTTGGACAGTCCCTACGAGCAGTACTTC.

The chain has TRBV5-1 and TRBJ2-7, with TRBD1 identical over 8 bases. Trimming cost V 4 bases and J 3 bases; bases outside gene matches: 9. Germline CDR1 reads SGHRS; CDR2 reads YFSETQ. The CDR3 length is 15 residues. CDR3 coding DNA: TGCGCCAGCAGCCCCGGGACAGGAATCCTCTACGAGCAGTACTTC. Amino acid sequence: CASSPGTGILYEQYF.

This chain links TRBV15 with TRBJ2-3, with D perhaps matching TRBD2 (6 bases). The CDR3 is 14 amino acids. Germline V gene sequence: CDR1 LNHNV, CDR2 YYDKDF (reference sequence). Trimming took 3 bases from V and 2 from J, leaving 9 bases between them. The CDR3 bases are TGTGCCACCAGCAGGGGACTTAACACAGATACGCAGTATTTT. This encodes CATSRGLNTDTQYF.

V gene TRBV10-2 combines with J gene TRBJ2-1, with 7 bases identical to TRBD2. V lost 8 bases and J lost 4; bases outside the gene matches: 5. Germline V gene data show CDR1 as WSHSY and CDR2 as SAAADI. This CDR3 comprises 13 residues. CDR3 protein: CASRDYQYNEQFF. DNA of the CDR3: TGCGCCAGCCGGGACTACCAGTACAATGAGCAGTTCTTC.

This clone has just one count. The chain links TRBV4-1 to TRBJ2-2, with 8 bases that match TRBD2. CDR3 length equals 17 residues. Germline V gives CDR1 MGHRA, CDR2 YSYEKL. The J segment lost 0 bases and the V segment lost 0 bases, leaving 3 bases of the junction unmatched. As DNA, the CDR3 is TGCGCCAGCAGCCAAGAAGCGGGAGTTGCGAACACCGGGGAGCTGTTTTTT. It translates to CASSQEAGVANTGELFF.

This chain connects TRBV28 to TRBJ2-2, with D perhaps TRBD1 (5 bases). CDR3 size: 13 residues. Between the trimmed V and J ends, which lost 4 bases and 6 bases, there was a span of 9 bases. The germline V gene has CDR1 MDHEN and CDR2 SYDVKM. The CDR3 sequence is CASSSRVAGELFF. The CDR3 coding sequence is TGTGCCAGCAGTTCCAGGGTCGCCGGGGAGCTGTTTTTT.

The V call is TRBV10-2, the J call TRBJ2-5; 14 positions match TRBD2. The V gene end was trimmed by 2 bases and the J gene end by 5 bases; junction bases not matched to a gene: 10. CDR3 length: 18 residues. Germline lookup yields CDR1 WSHSY and CDR2 SAAADI. The CDR3 bases are TGCGCCAGCAGTGAGGGCCGACTAGCGGGGGGGCCCGGGGAGACCCAGTACTTC. Its protein is CASSEGRLAGGPGETQYF.

This clone was detected only a few times. The chain carries TRBV6-5 and TRBJ1-3; possibly TRBD1 for D (5 bases). From germline, CDR1 is MNHEY and CDR2 SVGAGI. CDR3 size: 14 residues. V dropped 5 bases and J dropped 2 bases, with 10 bases sitting between them. In DNA form, the CDR3 reads TGTGCCAGCAGTCCTCGACAGCCTGGAAACACCATATATTTT. Encoded protein: CASSPRQPGNTIYF.

The rearrangement links TRBV7-9 to TRBJ2-7; possible D gene TRBD2, 5 bases. This CDR3 spans 13 amino acids. Germline CDR1 reads SEHNR; CDR2 reads FQNEAQ (reference sequence). The V and J ends lost 1 base and 3 bases respectively, with 7 bases between them. CDR3 nucleotides: TGTGCCAGCAGCTTAGGGGGAGACTACGAGCAGTACTTC. Protein: CASSLGGDYEQYF. The complete variable domain, with remaining parts taken from reference TRBV7-9 and TRBJ2-7, reads DTGVSQNPRHKITKRGQNVTFRCDPISEHNRLYWYRQTLGQGPEFLTYFQNEAQLEKSRLLSDRFSAERPKGSFSTLEIQRTEQGDSAMYLCASSLGGDYEQYFGPGTRLTVT.